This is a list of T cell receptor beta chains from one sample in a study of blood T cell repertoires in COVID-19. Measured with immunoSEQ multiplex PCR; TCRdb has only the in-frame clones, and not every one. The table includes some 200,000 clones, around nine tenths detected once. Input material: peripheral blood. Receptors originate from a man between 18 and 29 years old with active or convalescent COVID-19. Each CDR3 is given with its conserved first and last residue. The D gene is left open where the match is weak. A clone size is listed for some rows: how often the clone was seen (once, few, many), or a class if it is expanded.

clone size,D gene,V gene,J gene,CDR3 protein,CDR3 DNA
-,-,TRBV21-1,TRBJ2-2,CASSSLDRGRTGELFF,TGTGCCAGCAGCAGTCTGGACAGGGGGCGCACCGGGGAGCTGTTTTTT
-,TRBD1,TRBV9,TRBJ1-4,CASSGGTATNEKLFF,TGTGCCAGCAGCGGAGGGACAGCAACTAATGAAAAACTGTTTTTT
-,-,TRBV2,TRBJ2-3,CASSATRADTQYF,TGTGCCAGCAGTGCGACTAGAGCGGATACGCAGTATTTT
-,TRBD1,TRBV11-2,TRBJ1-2,CASSLDWQGGGYTF,TGTGCCAGCAGCTTAGACTGGCAGGGGGGAGGCTACACCTTC
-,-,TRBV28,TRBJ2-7,CASSPWGLSSVHEQYF,TGTGCCAGCAGTCCTTGGGGCCTGAGTTCCGTCCACGAGCAGTACTTC
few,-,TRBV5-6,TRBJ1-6,CASSFYTSYNSPLHF,TGTGCCAGCAGCTTTTACACCTCCTATAATTCACCCCTCCACTTT
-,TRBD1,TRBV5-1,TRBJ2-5,CASSPQGPNQETQYF,TGCGCCAGCAGCCCACAGGGGCCCAATCAAGAGACCCAGTACTTC
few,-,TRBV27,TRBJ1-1,CASSPLEQVNTEAFF,TGTGCCAGCAGTCCCCTAGAACAGGTTAACACTGAAGCTTTCTTT
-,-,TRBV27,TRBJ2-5,CASSTTGETQYF,TGTGCCAGCAGTACGACAGGAGAGACCCAGTACTTC
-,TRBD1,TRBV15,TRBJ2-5,CATSRARGPETQYF,TGTGCCACCAGCAGAGCGAGGGGGCCAGAGACCCAGTACTTC
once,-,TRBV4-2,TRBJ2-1,CASSRGVYNEQFF,TGTGCCAGCAGCCGGGGAGTCTACAATGAGCAGTTCTTC
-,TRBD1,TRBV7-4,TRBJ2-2,CASSLPLRQGPTGELFF,TGTGCCAGCAGCCTACCCCTCCGACAGGGACCCACCGGGGAGCTGTTTTTT
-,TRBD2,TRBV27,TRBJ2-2,CASSPLTSGAVELFF,TGTGCCAGCAGTCCGCTGACTAGCGGGGCGGTCGAGCTGTTTTTT
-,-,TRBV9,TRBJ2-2,CASSRGLDTGELFF,TGTGCCAGCAGCCGGGGACTTGACACCGGGGAGCTGTTTTTT
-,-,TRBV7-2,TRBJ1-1,CASSLPMGASSEAFF,TGTGCCAGCAGCCTCCCAATGGGGGCCAGCTCTGAAGCTTTCTTT
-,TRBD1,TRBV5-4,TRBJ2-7,CASSLAGQGAYEQYF,TGTGCCAGCAGCTTGGCGGGACAGGGCGCGTACGAGCAGTACTTC
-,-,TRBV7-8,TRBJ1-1,CASSLEYGGFTEAFF,TGTGCCAGCAGCTTAGAGTACGGGGGGTTCACTGAAGCTTTCTTT
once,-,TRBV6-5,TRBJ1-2,CASSYGQGLYGYTF,TGTGCCAGCAGTTACGGGCAAGGCCTCTATGGCTACACCTTC
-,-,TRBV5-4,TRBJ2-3,CASSLQTDTQYF,TGTGCCAGCAGCTTGCAGACAGATACGCAGTATTTT
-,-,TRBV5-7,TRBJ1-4,CASSSAVDRGKDEKLFF,TGTGCCAGCAGCTCCGCAGTTGACCGAGGGAAGGACGAAAAACTGTTTTTT
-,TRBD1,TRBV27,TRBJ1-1,CATGRGLREAFF,TGTGCCACCGGCAGGGGGCTTCGTGAAGCTTTCTTT
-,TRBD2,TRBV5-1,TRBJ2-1,CASSLQLAGGLGEQFF,TGCGCCAGCAGCCTGCAACTAGCGGGGGGGCTAGGTGAGCAGTTCTTC
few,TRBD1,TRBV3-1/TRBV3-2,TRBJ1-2,CASSPRTGTVHGYTF,TGTGCCAGCAGCCCGCGGACAGGGACTGTGCATGGCTACACCTTC
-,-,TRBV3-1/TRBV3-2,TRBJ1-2,CASSQEKTGEGYTF,TGTGCCAGCAGCCAAGAGAAAACAGGCGAGGGCTACACCTTC
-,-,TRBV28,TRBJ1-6,CASSSQVNSPLHF,TGTGCCAGCAGTTCACAGGTTAATTCACCCCTCCACTTT
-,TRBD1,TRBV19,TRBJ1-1,CASSIRQGDTEAFF,TGTGCCAGTAGTATTAGACAGGGGGACACTGAAGCTTTCTTT
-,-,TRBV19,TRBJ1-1,CASSKERTLGRAFF,TGTGCCAGTAGTAAAGAAAGGACTCTTGGAAGAGCTTTCTTT
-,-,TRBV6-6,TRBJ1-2,CASSGGGRYGYTF,TGTGCCAGCAGTGGGGGGGGCCGCTATGGCTACACCTTC
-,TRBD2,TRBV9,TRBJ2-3,CASSGTSEPGDTQYF,TGTGCCAGCAGCGGGACTAGCGAGCCTGGAGATACGCAGTATTTT
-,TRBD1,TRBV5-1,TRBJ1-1,CASSLPGTGGDMNTEAFF,TGCGCCAGCAGCTTGCCGGGGACAGGGGGAGACATGAACACTGAAGCTTTCTTT
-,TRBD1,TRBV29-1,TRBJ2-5,CSGGGQEETQYF,TGCAGCGGAGGAGGACAGGAAGAGACCCAGTACTTC
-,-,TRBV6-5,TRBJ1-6,CASGLSYNSPLHF,TGTGCCAGCGGACTCTCCTATAATTCACCCCTCCACTTT
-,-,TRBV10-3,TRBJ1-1,CAIGGGQTNTEAFF,TGTGCCATCGGCGGGGGGCAGACGAACACTGAAGCTTTCTTT
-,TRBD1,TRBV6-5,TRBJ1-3,CASIGTGTGNTIYF,TGTGCCAGCATCGGGACAGGGACTGGAAACACCATATATTTT
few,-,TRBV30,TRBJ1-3,CAWSVGAGRGNTIYF,TGTGCCTGGAGTGTAGGTGCAGGCCGGGGAAACACCATATATTTT
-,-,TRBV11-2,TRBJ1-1,CASTKGGILNTEAFF,TGTGCCAGCACCAAGGGGGGGATTTTGAACACTGAAGCTTTCTTT
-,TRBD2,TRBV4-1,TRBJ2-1,CASSQDVAGTSLTNEQFF,TGCGCCAGCAGCCAAGATGTAGCCGGGACTAGCCTTACCAATGAGCAGTTCTTC
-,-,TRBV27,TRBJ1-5,CASSHRPGGDQPQHF,TGTGCCAGCAGTCACCGCCCGGGGGGTGATCAGCCCCAGCATTTT
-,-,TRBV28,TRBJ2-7,CASSPTLNLYYEQYF,TGTGCCAGCAGCCCAACCCTGAACTTATACTACGAGCAGTACTTC
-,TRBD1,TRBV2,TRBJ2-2,CASSVSATGSTGELFF,TGTGCCAGCAGTGTATCCGCGACAGGGAGCACCGGGGAGCTGTTTTTT
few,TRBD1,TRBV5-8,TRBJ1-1,CASSWTGGFTEAFF,TGTGCCAGCAGCTGGACAGGGGGTTTCACTGAAGCTTTCTTT
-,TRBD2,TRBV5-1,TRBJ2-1,CASSVGTSGNEQFF,TGCGCCAGCAGCGTCGGGACTAGCGGGAACGAGCAGTTCTTC